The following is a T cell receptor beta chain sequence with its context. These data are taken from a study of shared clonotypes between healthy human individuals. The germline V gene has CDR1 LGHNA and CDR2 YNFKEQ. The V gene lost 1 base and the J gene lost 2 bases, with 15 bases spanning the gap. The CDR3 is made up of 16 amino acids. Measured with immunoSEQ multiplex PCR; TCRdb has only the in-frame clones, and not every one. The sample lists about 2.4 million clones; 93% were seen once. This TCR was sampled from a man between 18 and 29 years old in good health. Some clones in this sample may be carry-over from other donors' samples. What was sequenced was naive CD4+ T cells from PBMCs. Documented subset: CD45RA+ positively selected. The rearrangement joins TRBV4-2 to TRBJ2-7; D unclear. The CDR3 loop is CASSQVSAPQTYEQYF. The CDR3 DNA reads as TGTGCCAGCAGCCAAGTTTCGGCACCCCAAACCTACGAGCAGTACTTC.